This T cell receptor beta chain was found in a study of HIV-infected patients and healthy controls. Study outcomes and limitations: In healthy controls, MAIT alpha CDR3s were common; in HIV+ repertoires, severely depleted. Untreated HIV+ repertoires had roughly threefold fewer distinct CDR3s and lower Shannon diversity than healthy controls.

Alpha and beta constant-region primers primed reverse transcription of around 0.5 ug RNA. Separate chain-specific third strand synthesis with multiplexing indices produced the alpha and beta libraries. The SP2 site served as the priming point for second strand synthesis. A 12-nucleotide barcode per molecule came from two concatenated random hexamers added pre-amplification. MiXCR, applied by TCRdb to the 5' RACE reads, yields one record per CDR3 protein. This sample yields around 8,000 distinct CDR3 sequences, of which approximately 6.8% are seen a single time; around 20% belongs to the top ten. This CDR3 is built from 16 residues. Deletions cut 8 bases from V and 0 bases from J, with 14 bases between. The germline V gene has CDR1 SEHNR and CDR2 FQNEAQ (reference sequence). Follow-up blood was drawn about 14 weeks, roughly three months, after antiretroviral therapy began. The repertoire came from unfractionated whole blood and reflected all unsorted peripheral T cells.

This clonotype is classed as medium-sized. Its target is not known. A library prepared for alpha chains yielded this beta chain as an off-target read; its size is of little meaning. This material consisted of blood, taken during antiretroviral therapy. This chain connects TRBV7-9 to TRBJ2-6; possible D gene TRBD1, 5 bases. This TCR was recovered from an adult with HIV infection. The CDR3 DNA reads TGTGCCAGCTACCGGCAGGGTAGCTCTGGGGCCAACGTCCTGACTTTC. This encodes CASYRQGSSGANVLTF.